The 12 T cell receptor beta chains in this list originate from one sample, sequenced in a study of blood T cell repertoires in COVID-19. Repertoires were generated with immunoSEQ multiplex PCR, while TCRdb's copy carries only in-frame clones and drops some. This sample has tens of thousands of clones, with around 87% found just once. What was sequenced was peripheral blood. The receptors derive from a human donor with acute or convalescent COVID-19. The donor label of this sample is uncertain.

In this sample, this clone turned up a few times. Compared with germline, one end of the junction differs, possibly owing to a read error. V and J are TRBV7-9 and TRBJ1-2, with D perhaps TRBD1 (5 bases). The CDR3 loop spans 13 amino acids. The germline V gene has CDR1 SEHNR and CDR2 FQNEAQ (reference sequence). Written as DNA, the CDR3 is TGTGCCAGCACCAATATCCTAGACAGTGACGCCATCTTC. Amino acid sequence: CASTNILDSDAIF.

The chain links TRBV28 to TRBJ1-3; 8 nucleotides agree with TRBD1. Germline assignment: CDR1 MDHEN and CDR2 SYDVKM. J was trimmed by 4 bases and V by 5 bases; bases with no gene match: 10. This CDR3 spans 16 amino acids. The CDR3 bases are TGTGCCAGCAGTGTACCATCAGGGGGCTCCGGAAACACCATATATTTT. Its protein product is CASSVPSGGSGNTIYF. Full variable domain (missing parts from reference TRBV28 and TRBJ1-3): DVKVTQSSRYLVKRTGEKVFLECVQDMDHENMFWYRQDPGLGLRLIYFSYDVKMKEKGDIPEGYSVSREKKERFSLILESASTNQTSMYLCASSVPSGGSGNTIYFGEGSWLTVV.

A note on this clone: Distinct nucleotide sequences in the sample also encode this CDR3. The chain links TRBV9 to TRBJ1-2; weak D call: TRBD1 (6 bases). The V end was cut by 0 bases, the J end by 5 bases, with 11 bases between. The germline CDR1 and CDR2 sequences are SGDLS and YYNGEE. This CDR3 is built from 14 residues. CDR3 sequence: CASSVGADRYGYTF. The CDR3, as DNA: TGTGCCAGCAGCGTAGGGGCCGACAGGTATGGCTACACCTTC.

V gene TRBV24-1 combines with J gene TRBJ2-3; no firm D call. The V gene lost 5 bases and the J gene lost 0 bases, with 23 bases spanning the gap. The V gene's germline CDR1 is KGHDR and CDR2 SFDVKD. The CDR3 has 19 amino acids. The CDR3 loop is CATSARFASGFPSTDTQYF. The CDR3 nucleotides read TGTGCCACCAGTGCTAGGTTTGCTTCGGGTTTCCCTAGCACAGATACGCAGTATTTT.

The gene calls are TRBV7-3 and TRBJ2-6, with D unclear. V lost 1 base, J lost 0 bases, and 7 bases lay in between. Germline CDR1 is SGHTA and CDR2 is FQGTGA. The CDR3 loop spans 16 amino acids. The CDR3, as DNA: TGTGCCAGCAGCTTAAATTTATACTCTGGGGCCAACGTCCTGACTTTC. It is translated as CASSLNLYSGANVLTF.

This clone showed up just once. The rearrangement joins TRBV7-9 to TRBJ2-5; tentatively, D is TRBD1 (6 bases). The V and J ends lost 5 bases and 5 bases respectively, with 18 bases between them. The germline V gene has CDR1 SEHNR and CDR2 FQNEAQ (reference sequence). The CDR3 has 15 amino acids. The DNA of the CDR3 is TGTGCCAGCAGCCGTACAGGGACGGTTGGGGAGACCCAGTACTTC. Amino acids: CASSRTGTVGETQYF.

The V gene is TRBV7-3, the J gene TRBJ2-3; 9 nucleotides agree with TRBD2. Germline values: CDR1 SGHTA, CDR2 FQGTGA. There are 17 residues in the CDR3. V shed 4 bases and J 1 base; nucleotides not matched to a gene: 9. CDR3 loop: CASSSTLSSGGTDTQYF. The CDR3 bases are TGTGCCAGCAGCTCGACCTTATCTAGCGGGGGCACAGATACGCAGTATTTT.

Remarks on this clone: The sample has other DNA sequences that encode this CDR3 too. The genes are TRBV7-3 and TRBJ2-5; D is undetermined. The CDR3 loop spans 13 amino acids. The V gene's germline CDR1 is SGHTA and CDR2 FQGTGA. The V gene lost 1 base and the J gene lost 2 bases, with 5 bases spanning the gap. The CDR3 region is CASSLSRQETQYF. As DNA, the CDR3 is TGTGCCAGCAGCTTAAGCAGGCAAGAGACCCAGTACTTC.

CDR3 sequence: CASSERQVVIETQYF. The CDR3 coding sequence is TGTGCCAGCAGCGAGAGACAGGTCGTGATCGAGACCCAGTACTTC. J is TRBJ2-5 and V is TRBV11-2, with TRBD1 as a possible D gene (6 bases). The CDR3 is 15 residues long. V gave up 5 bases and J gave up 5 bases, with 18 bases separating them. CDR1 and CDR2 (germline): SGHAT, FQNNGV.

CDR3 in DNA: TGTGCCAGCAGTTCTAGCGGGGGCGAGGGGCGCGAGCAGTACTTC. This codes for CASSSSGGEGREQYF. The chain is built from TRBV28 and TRBJ2-7; 10 nucleotides agree with TRBD2. With V trimmed by 4 bases and J by 6 bases, 9 bases remained unmatched. The CDR3 has 15 amino acids. Germline V lookup: CDR1 MDHEN, CDR2 SYDVKM.

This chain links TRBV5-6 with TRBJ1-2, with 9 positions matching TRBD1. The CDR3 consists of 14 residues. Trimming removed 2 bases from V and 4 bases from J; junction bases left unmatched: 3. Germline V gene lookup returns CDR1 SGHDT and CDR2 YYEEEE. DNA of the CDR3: TGTGCCAGCAGCTTTATGGACAGGGGCTATGGCTACACCTTC. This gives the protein CASSFMDRGYGYTF.

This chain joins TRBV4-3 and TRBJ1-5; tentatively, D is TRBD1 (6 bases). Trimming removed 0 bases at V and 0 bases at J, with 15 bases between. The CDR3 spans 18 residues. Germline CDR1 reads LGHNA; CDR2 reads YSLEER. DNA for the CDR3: TGCGCCAGCAGCCAAGACGCCTGGACAGACTATAGCAATCAGCCCCAGCATTTT. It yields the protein CASSQDAWTDYSNQPQHF.